Included here is one T cell receptor (beta chain) sequence, with context. Its antigen remains unidentified. Germline V CDR1 and CDR2: SGHRS, YFSETQ. V gave up 3 bases and J gave up 7 bases; unmatched junction bases: 5. The CDR3 contains 15 residues. This specimen belongs to a study of shared clonotypes between healthy human individuals. Study-wide points: Among the subsets, naive ones generally showed larger estimated richness than memory ones. Though the depth was large, rarefaction showed that sorted-subset sequencing was incomplete.

The table came from immunoSEQ multiplex PCR; TCRdb's copy has only in-frame clones and leaves some out. Altogether approximately 2.5 million clones are present, under 95% being singletons, with the ten largest covering more than 0.35%. Within Nashville, Tennessee resided all donors, each a Caucasian adult. Partitioning of CD4+ cells yielded a CD45RA+ naive subset and a CD45RA-negative memory subset. This rearrangement joins TRBV5-1 to TRBJ1-6, with 9 bases fitting TRBD1. This sequence originates from a man aged 18 to 30 in good health. Some clones in this sample may be carry-over from other donors' samples. The source material was naive CD4+ T cells from PBMCs. The sample's subset: CD45RA+ positively selected. CDR3 bases: TGCGCCAGCAGCTACGGGGACAGGGAAAATTCACCCCTCCACTTT. Protein: CASSYGDRENSPLHF.